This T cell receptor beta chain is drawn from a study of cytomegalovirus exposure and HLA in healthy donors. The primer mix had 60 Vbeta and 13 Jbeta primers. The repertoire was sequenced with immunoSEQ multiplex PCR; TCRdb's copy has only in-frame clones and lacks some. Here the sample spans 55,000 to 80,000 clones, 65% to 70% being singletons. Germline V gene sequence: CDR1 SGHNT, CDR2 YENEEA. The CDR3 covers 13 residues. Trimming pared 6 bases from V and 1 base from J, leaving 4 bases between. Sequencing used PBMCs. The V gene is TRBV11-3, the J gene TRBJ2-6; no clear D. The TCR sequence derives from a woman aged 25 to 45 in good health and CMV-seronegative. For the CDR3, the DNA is TGTGCCAGCAGGCGGTCTGGGGCCAACGTCCTGACTTTC. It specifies CASRRSGANVLTF.